This entry describes one T cell receptor (beta chain). The data are from a study of PD-L1 blockade in urothelial cancer. On the study more broadly: Administration of atezolizumab to patients began in about 2014, at 1,200 mg intravenously every 3 weeks. The authors examined blood 3 weeks (second dose) and 6 weeks after treatment start.

Time point defined: pretreatment peripheral blood. Urothelial carcinoma, locally advanced or metastatic, affected the patients. TCRdb's table, derived via immunoSEQ multiplex PCR, lists solely in-frame clones and lacks some. Altogether 85,000 to 100,000 clones are present, about nine tenths being singletons, with the ten largest covering 1.5% to 2.5%. The V gene end was trimmed by 4 bases and the J gene end by 2 bases; junction bases not matched to a gene: 3. The CDR3 has 16 amino acids. Germline V gene lookup returns CDR1 MDHEN and CDR2 SYDVKM. Sequencing used PBMCs, obtained around atezolizumab (anti-PD-L1) treatment. The V call is TRBV28, the J call TRBJ2-6; 9 bases match TRBD2. This receptor was obtained from a man aged 55 to 70 with urothelial cancer. The CDR3 is CASSSIAGAGANVLTF. The CDR3 region has the DNA TGTGCCAGCAGTTCGATAGCGGGGGCTGGGGCCAACGTCCTGACTTTC.